Listed below are T cell receptor beta chains from one sample, sequenced in a study of blood T cell repertoires in COVID-19. Produced via immunoSEQ multiplex PCR; TCRdb's table is partial and in-frame only. This sample yields about 80,000 clones, of which around 86% are seen a single time; 27% belongs to the top ten. Sequences were obtained from peripheral blood. The receptors here all came from a human donor in a cohort sampled during active COVID-19. Both conserved end residues are part of each CDR3. A D gene is named only where the DNA matches it firmly. The size of a clone is reported for some rows only, either as once, few or many, or as a class for expanded clones.

j_call: TRBJ1-2
clone_size: -
v_call: TRBV19
d_call: -
cdr3_aa: CASSSGATNGYTF
cdr3_nt: TGTGCCAGTAGTAGTGGGGCTACAAATGGCTACACCTTC

j_call: TRBJ2-3
clone_size: -
v_call: TRBV4-2
d_call: TRBD2
cdr3_aa: CASSQDPSGGGDTQYF
cdr3_nt: TGTGCCAGCAGCCAAGATCCCAGCGGGGGTGGAGATACGCAGTATTTT

j_call: TRBJ1-5
clone_size: few
v_call: TRBV4-1
d_call: -
cdr3_aa: CASSQGSVPNQPQHF
cdr3_nt: TGCGCCAGCAGCCAAGGGTCAGTTCCGAATCAGCCCCAGCATTTT

j_call: TRBJ1-6
clone_size: few
v_call: TRBV7-9
d_call: TRBD1
cdr3_aa: CASSLTGGIYSPLHF
cdr3_nt: TGTGCCAGCAGCTTGACAGGGGGCATTTATTCACCCCTCCACTTT

j_call: TRBJ1-1
clone_size: once
v_call: TRBV7-3
d_call: TRBD1
cdr3_aa: CASSSRTGGEAFF
cdr3_nt: TGTGCCAGCAGCTCTCGGACAGGGGGCGAAGCTTTCTTT

j_call: TRBJ2-2
clone_size: -
v_call: TRBV6-4
d_call: TRBD2
cdr3_aa: CASSDSAGGDTGELFF
cdr3_nt: TGTGCCAGCAGTGACTCAGCGGGGGGCGACACCGGGGAGCTGTTTTTT

j_call: TRBJ1-3
clone_size: -
v_call: TRBV7-9
d_call: -
cdr3_aa: CASWTTGDSGNTIYF
cdr3_nt: TGTGCCAGCTGGACGACGGGAGACTCTGGAAACACCATATATTTT

j_call: TRBJ2-3
clone_size: -
v_call: TRBV6-5
d_call: TRBD2
cdr3_aa: CASSLGLAGADTQYF
cdr3_nt: TGTGCCAGCAGCCTCGGACTAGCGGGGGCAGATACGCAGTATTTT

j_call: TRBJ1-1
clone_size: -
v_call: TRBV18
d_call: -
cdr3_aa: CASSRDSLLWNTEAFF
cdr3_nt: TGTGCCAGCTCACGGGACTCCCTTCTGTGGAACACTGAAGCTTTCTTT

j_call: TRBJ1-2
clone_size: -
v_call: TRBV21-1
d_call: -
cdr3_aa: CASKGAGRYGYTF
cdr3_nt: TGTGCCAGCAAGGGGGCGGGACGCTATGGCTACACCTTC

j_call: TRBJ2-3
clone_size: -
v_call: TRBV9
d_call: TRBD2
cdr3_aa: CASSVEGTLAGRRDTQYF
cdr3_nt: TGTGCCAGCAGCGTAGAAGGCACGCTAGCGGGGCGGAGAGATACGCAGTATTTT

j_call: TRBJ1-5
clone_size: -
v_call: TRBV28
d_call: -
cdr3_aa: CASSLLPSRRWGEGNQPQHF
cdr3_nt: TGTGCCAGCAGTTTACTCCCTTCAAGGCGCTGGGGAGAAGGCAATCAGCCCCAGCATTTT